This T cell receptor (beta chain) was found in a study of cytomegalovirus exposure and HLA in healthy donors. This clone was recorded once. The V segment lost 7 bases and the J segment 0 bases; nucleotides outside the gene matches: 6. Germline V gene lookup returns CDR1 SGHRS and CDR2 YFSETQ. The CDR3 is 17 residues long. TCRdb's copy holds only in-frame clones and misses some; the assay was immunoSEQ multiplex PCR. The repertoire holds around 100,000 clones, approximately 94% seen once, with around 0.85% in the top ten. Source material: PBMCs. The rearrangement uses TRBV5-1 and TRBJ2-6; the match to TRBD1 covers 11 bases. The sequence was collected from a young woman in good health and CMV-seronegative. This chain's CDR3 is CASQGGQGVSGANVLTF. Written as DNA, the CDR3 is TGCGCCAGCCAAGGGGGACAGGGGGTCTCTGGGGCCAACGTCCTGACTTTC. The variable domain in full, with the rest retrieved from reference TRBV5-1 and TRBJ2-6, is KAGVTQTPRYLIKTRGQQVTLSCSPISGHRSVSWYQQTPGQGLQFLFEYFSETQRNKGNFPGRFSGRQFSNSRSEMNVSTLELGDSALYLCASQGGQGVSGANVLTFGAGSRLTVL.